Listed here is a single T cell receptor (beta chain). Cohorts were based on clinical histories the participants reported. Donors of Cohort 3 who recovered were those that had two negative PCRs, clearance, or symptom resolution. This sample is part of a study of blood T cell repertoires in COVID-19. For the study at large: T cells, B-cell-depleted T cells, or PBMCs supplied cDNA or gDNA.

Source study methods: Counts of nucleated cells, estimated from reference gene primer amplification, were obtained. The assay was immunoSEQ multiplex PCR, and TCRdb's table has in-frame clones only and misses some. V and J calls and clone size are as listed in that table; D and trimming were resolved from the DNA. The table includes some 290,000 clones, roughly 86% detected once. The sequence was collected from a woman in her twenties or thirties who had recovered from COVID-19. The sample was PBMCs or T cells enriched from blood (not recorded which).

CDR3 in DNA: TGCGCCAGCAGCCATCCCGGACAGGGGGCAGGAGATACGCAGTATTTT. This encodes CASSHPGQGAGDTQYF. This chain uses TRBV4-1 with TRBJ2-3; 11 bases agree with TRBD1. The CDR3 is 16 residues long. CDR1 MGHRA and CDR2 YSYEKL come from the germline V gene. The V segment lost 3 bases and the J segment 5 bases; nucleotides outside the gene matches: 7.